This T cell receptor beta chain was identified in a study of T cell responses to AZD1222 COVID-19 vaccine. Study findings and constraints: There were mostly white British donors and more females than males, and clonal diversity was possibly underestimated.

As to this clone: Its cognate antigen is unknown.

V was pared by 6 bases and J by 3 bases, with 10 bases of the junction left unmatched. The CDR3 consists of 15 residues. CDR1 is LGHDT and CDR2 is YNNKEL in the germline V gene (reference sequence). Here immunoSEQ multiplex PCR was the method, and the copy in TCRdb shows in-frame clones only, minus some. Among 180,000 or so clones listed, 85% to 95% were seen once. The sample here was peripheral blood, taken 28 days after the second AZD1222 dose. The sequence was obtained from an adult who received the AZD1222 COVID-19 vaccine. The V and J genes are TRBV3-1 (or the pseudogene TRBV3-2) and TRBJ1-1; the match to TRBD1 covers 7 bases. CDR3 in amino acids: CASSTYRGSDTEAFF. The CDR3 coding sequence is TGTGCCAGCAGTACCTACAGGGGATCGGACACTGAAGCTTTCTTT.